The rows below give T cell receptor beta chains drawn from one sample of a study of regulatory T cells in long-lasting Graves disease. From the multiplex PCR reads, TCRdb called clonotypes with MiXCR, one entry per CDR3 protein. The sample has 400,000 to 500,000 distinct CDR3 sequences; about 14% are singletons. The data were also submitted as part of a second study, on T cells in Graves' hyperthyroidism and ophthalmopathy.

The sample was peripheral blood mononuclear cells (PBMCs), taken at new diagnosis, from a patient treated with antithyroid drugs. Receptors originate from a woman aged 45-65 years with Graves disease. CDR3s include the opening cysteine and the closing phenylalanine or tryptophan. A D gene is named only where the DNA matches it firmly. Clone size appears in some rows only: once, few, many, or a class for an expanded clone.

size	V	J	D	CDR3	DNA
NA	TRBV4-1	TRBJ2-3	NA	CASSPVVAEMTDTQYF	TGCGCCAGCAGCCCGGTGGTAGCGGAGATGACAGATACGCAGTATTTT
few	TRBV6-2/TRBV6-3	TRBJ2-1	TRBD2	CASSYPQAGGDNEQFF	TGTGCCAGCAGTTACCCCCAAGCGGGAGGGGACAATGAGCAGTTCTTC
many	TRBV27	TRBJ2-3	NA	CASRSNTDTQYF	TGTGCCAGCAGGTCGAACACAGATACGCAGTATTTT
many	TRBV5-1	TRBJ1-2	NA	CASSLGDIYYGYTF	TGCGCCAGCAGCTTGGGGGACATCTACTATGGCTACACCTTC
few	TRBV30	TRBJ1-5	NA	CAWSVRGSQPQHF	TGTGCCTGGAGTGTAAGGGGTAGTCAGCCCCAGCATTTT
many	TRBV29-1	TRBJ2-7	TRBD1	CSGRDSDSYEQYF	TGCAGCGGACGGGACAGCGATTCCTACGAGCAGTACTTC
few	TRBV4-1	TRBJ2-7	TRBD2	CASSPDGAGGSYEQYF	TGCGCCAGCAGTCCCGATGGTGCGGGAGGATCCTACGAGCAGTACTTC
many	TRBV3-1	TRBJ2-3	NA	CASSQDLGLGTDTQYF	TGTGCCAGCAGCCAAGATTTGGGGTTGGGCACAGATACGCAGTATTTT
NA	TRBV11-2	TRBJ2-5	TRBD2	CASSLDLAGANQETQYF	TGTGCCAGCAGCTTAGATCTAGCGGGAGCCAACCAAGAGACCCAGTACTTC
NA	TRBV25-1	TRBJ1-1	NA	CASSETTGTNTEAFF	TGTGCCAGCAGTGAGACAACCGGGACGAACACTGAAGCTTTCTTT
many	TRBV3-1	TRBJ2-7	NA	CASSPPGLGGYEQYF	TGTGCCAGCAGCCCCCCAGGACTAGGGGGATACGAGCAGTACTTC
few	TRBV9	TRBJ2-1	TRBD2	CASSAGTSGSEQFF	TGTGCCAGCAGCGCCGGGACTAGCGGGAGTGAGCAGTTCTTC
few	TRBV10-3	TRBJ2-7	TRBD1	CAISEGTGSYEQYF	TGTGCCATCAGTGAAGGGACAGGGTCGTATGAGCAGTACTTC
many	TRBV18	TRBJ2-3	NA	CASSPPFSADTQYF	TGTGCCAGCTCACCGCCGTTCTCGGCAGATACGCAGTATTTT
few	TRBV5-6	TRBJ1-1	TRBD1	CASSFSGGSEAFF	TGTGCCAGCAGCTTCTCAGGGGGATCTGAAGCTTTCTTT